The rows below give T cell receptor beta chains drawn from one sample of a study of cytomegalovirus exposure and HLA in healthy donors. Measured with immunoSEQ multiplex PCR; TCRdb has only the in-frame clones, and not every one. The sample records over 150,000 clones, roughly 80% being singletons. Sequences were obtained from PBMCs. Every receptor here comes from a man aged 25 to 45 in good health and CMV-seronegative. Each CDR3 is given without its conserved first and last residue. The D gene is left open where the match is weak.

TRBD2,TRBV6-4,ASSALGLANNEQF
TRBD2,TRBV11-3,ASSPGRLAGGPRETQY
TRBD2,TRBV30,AWSARVERGYEQY
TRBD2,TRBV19,ASSIGLAGFTGELF
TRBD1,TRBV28,ASSPNTGTGN
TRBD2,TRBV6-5,ASSPGTSGGRGY
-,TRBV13,ASSLGSLGGADGYT
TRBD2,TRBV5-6,ASSERGGRQETQY
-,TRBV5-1,ASKIWAQTGNTIY
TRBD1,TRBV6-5,ASSLTGDPSGNTIY
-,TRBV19,ASSMRAGYNEQF
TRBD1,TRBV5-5,ATSGQGELRNEKLF
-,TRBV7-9,ASSPQRGGLRNEQF
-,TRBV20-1,SPRSNEQF
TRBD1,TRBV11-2,ASSLGQGSFEKLF
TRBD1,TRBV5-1,ASSLDVTGPDEQF
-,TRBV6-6,ASSYYGLNSNQPQH
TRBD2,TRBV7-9,ASSFTGGPGTQY
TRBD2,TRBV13,ASSLTGDSGRTGELF
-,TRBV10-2,ASSEGRDTEAF
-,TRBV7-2,ASSLEGEREGNQPQH
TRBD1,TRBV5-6,ASSLGDREAYEQY
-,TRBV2,ASTRSSYNEQF
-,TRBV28,ASSLGHPANYGYT
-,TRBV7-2,ASSHRAINTEAF
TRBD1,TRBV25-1,ASSAGQLYGYT
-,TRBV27,ASSLKWGGTEAF
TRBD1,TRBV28,ASSLQTGNYLSYEQY
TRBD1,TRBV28,ASTTQGASRYEQY
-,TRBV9,ASSSGAGTQY
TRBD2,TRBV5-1,ASSPLLAGGEQF